This T cell receptor beta chain was identified in a study of T cell repertoires in cytomegalovirus infection. The study, taken as a whole, reports: It was HLA-C-restricted CMV-specific TCR beta clonotypes that dominated the response ex vivo.

About this clonotype itself: The target antigen is unknown.

From the reads, TCRdb called clonotypes with MiXCR, one entry per CDR3 protein. The table has 250,000 to 300,000 distinct CDR3 sequences, more than 20% seen once. Material for sequencing was PBMCs. The receptor comes from a human donor in good health (CMV status not recorded). Some clones in this sample may be carry-over from other donors' samples.

The CDR3 DNA is TGTGCCAGTGGACTAGCCAACGCCGGGGAGCTGTTTTTT. Translated, it gives CASGLANAGELFF. The chain combines TRBV19 with TRBJ2-2; 8 nucleotides match TRBD2. This CDR3 spans 13 amino acids. V shed 8 bases, J shed 6 bases, and the junction held 5 bases outside the gene matches. Germline-derived CDR1 and CDR2 are LNHDA and SQIVND (reference sequence).